Sequencing of this TCR beta chain was carried out in a study of blood T cells in healthy people across ages. A sample-barcoded 5' primer and a J-beta primer mix were used in a second PCR of roughly 6 to 12 cycles. MiXCR, applied by TCRdb to the 5' RACE reads, yields one record per CDR3 protein. The sample includes about 800,000 distinct CDR3 sequences, about 25% seen only once; the top ten take more than 3%. The CDR3 has 15 amino acids. CDR1 SNHLY and CDR2 FYNNEI come from the germline V gene. The V gene lost 7 bases and the J gene lost 7 bases, with 20 bases spanning the gap. The same data also contributed to another study, on T cells of mothers and their children. That work adds: Persisting microchimeric T cell clones went undetected.

This chain joins TRBV2 and TRBJ1-5; weak D call: TRBD1 (6 bases). The sample consisted of blood. This receptor was taken from a boy younger than 18 in good health. The CDR3 protein is CASKGESGHRQPQHF. CDR3 nucleotide sequence: TGTGCCAGCAAGGGGGAGTCAGGGCATCGGCAGCCCCAGCATTTT. The variable domain in full, completed from reference TRBV2 and TRBJ1-5, reads EPEVTQTPSHQVTQMGQEVILRCVPISNHLYFYWYRQILGQKVEFLVSFYNNEISEKSEIFDDQFSVERPDGSNFTLKIRSTKLEDSAMYFCASKGESGHRQPQHFGDGTRLSIL.